A single sample is the source of the 27 T cell receptor beta chains below, sequenced in a study of T cells in Graves' hyperthyroidism and ophthalmopathy. RNA transcripts were the template for amplifying TCR beta CDR3 regions. TCR CDR3 underwent first-round RT-PCR with the HTBI primer set. MiXCR, applied by TCRdb to the multiplex PCR reads, yields one record per CDR3 protein. The table includes a few hundred thousand distinct CDR3 sequences, roughly 22% detected once. Material for sequencing was blood. The origin of the receptors is a man aged 25 to 40 with Graves' ophthalmopathy.

Here the CDR3 reads CASSLQGAHYSPLHF. Written as DNA, the CDR3 is TGTGCCAGCAGTCTGCAGGGGGCTCATTATTCACCCCTCCACTTT. The chain uses TRBV2 and TRBJ1-6; 8 positions match TRBD1. J was trimmed by 8 bases and V by 5 bases; bases with no gene match: 8. Germline V gene lookup returns CDR1 SNHLY and CDR2 FYNNEI. This CDR3 region has 15 residues.

The chain recombines TRBV20-1 with TRBJ2-5, with 8 bases identical to TRBD2. This CDR3 has 13 amino acids. Per germline, CDR1 DFQATT and CDR2 SNEGSKA (reference sequence). The J segment lost 4 bases and the V segment lost 1 base, leaving 2 bases of the junction unmatched. The CDR3 nucleotides are TGCAGTGCTAGAGCGGGAGGGCGAGAGACCCAGTACTTC. Its translation: CSARAGGRETQYF.

CDR3 coding DNA: TGTGCCAGCAGTGAGGGAACTGGAGTTGAAGCTTTCTTT. Its protein is CASSEGTGVEAFF. J is TRBJ1-1 and V is TRBV2; no firm D call. V lost 3 bases and J lost 7, with 12 bases in between. This CDR3 is built from 13 residues. The germline gives CDR1 SNHLY, CDR2 FYNNEI.

The CDR3 region has the DNA TGTGCCAGCAGCTTAGCGGCCAGATATGAGCAGTTCTTC. It yields the protein CASSLAARYEQFF. The chain has TRBV7-6 and TRBJ2-1; D uncertain. Germline V CDR1 and CDR2: SGHVS, FNYEAQ. Between the trimmed V and J ends, which lost 0 bases and 8 bases, there was a span of 8 bases. The CDR3 has 13 residues.

This clonotype was counted ten times or more. The gene calls are TRBV11-2 and TRBJ1-2, with D perhaps matching TRBD1 (5 bases). Germline V CDR1 and CDR2: SGHAT, FQNNGV. The CDR3 has 16 residues. The ends were cut back, 2 bases at V and 7 bases at J, with 20 bases in the middle. DNA for the CDR3: TGTGCCAGCAGCTTATTTGTCCGCAGGGCCTTGCTTGGCTACACCTTC. As protein: CASSLFVRRALLGYTF.

This clonotype was seen a handful of times. The CDR3 coding sequence is TGTGCCAGCAGTTTATCATTCGACAGGGGGCGCGGCTACACCTTC. Encoded protein: CASSLSFDRGRGYTF. The gene calls are TRBV28 and TRBJ1-2; 10 bases align to TRBD1. Trimming took 1 base from V and 8 from J; bases not matched to a gene: 7. This CDR3 region has 15 residues. Germline-derived CDR1 and CDR2 are MDHEN and SYDVKM.

This chain uses TRBV4-1 with TRBJ1-2; D remains ambiguous. Germline V gene data show CDR1 as MGHRA and CDR2 as YSYEKL. With 0 bases removed from V and 5 bases from J, the gap between germline ends came to 7 bases. The CDR3 totals 13 residues. CDR3 protein: CASSQDTKYGYTF. CDR3 DNA: TGCGCCAGCAGCCAAGATACCAAGTATGGCTACACCTTC.

This clonotype occurred many times. V usage is TRBV28 and J usage is TRBJ2-3, with D unresolved. Germline V gives CDR1 MDHEN, CDR2 SYDVKM. The CDR3 extends over 16 amino acids. Trimming removed 6 bases from V and 0 bases from J, with 16 bases in between. This CDR3 is CASRYERLISTDTQYF. In DNA, the CDR3 is TGTGCCAGCAGATACGAAAGGTTGATTAGCACAGATACGCAGTATTTT.

This clonotype was observed at least ten times. The chain joins TRBV20-1 to TRBJ2-7; no definite D call. This CDR3 contains 13 residues. Germline CDR1 DFQATT, CDR2 SNEGSKA (reference sequence). Trimming stripped 1 base from V and 4 bases from J, with 11 bases between. As DNA, the CDR3 is TGCAGTGCTAGAGGTCGGGCGTGGTACGAGCAGTACTTC. Protein: CSARGRAWYEQYF.

This clonotype was detected a few times. The gene calls are TRBV12-5 and TRBJ2-7; TRBD1 is a possible D gene (5 bases). V was cut by 9 bases and J by 3 bases, with 15 bases left in between. The CDR3 totals 13 residues. In germline, CDR1 is LGHNT, CDR2 FRNRAP. The CDR3 sequence is CARLEDKHYEQYF. Here the CDR3 DNA reads TGTGCTAGGTTAGAGGACAAGCACTACGAGCAGTACTTC.

The chain uses TRBV11-2 and TRBJ2-3; D remains ambiguous. V lost 5 bases, J lost 0 bases, and 18 bases lay in between. Per germline, CDR1 SGHAT and CDR2 FQNNGV. This CDR3 region has 17 residues. The chain's CDR3 is CASSQDLLSASTDTQYF. CDR3 bases: TGTGCCAGCAGCCAAGACCTCCTGTCCGCTAGCACAGATACGCAGTATTTT.

The chain recombines TRBV20-1 with TRBJ1-3; no clear D. V dropped 4 bases and J dropped 2 bases, with 12 bases sitting between them. Germline V gives CDR1 DFQATT, CDR2 SNEGSKA (reference sequence). This CDR3 is 14 amino acids long. The CDR3 DNA follows: TGCAGTGCTAACCAACGGGGTACTGGAAACACCATATATTTT. Translating gives CSANQRGTGNTIYF.

This clonotype was seen only a few times. The V and J genes are TRBV6-1 and TRBJ2-1, with D maybe TRBD2 (5 bases). V lost 2 bases, J lost 3 bases, and 11 bases lay in between. The CDR3 spans 15 residues. Germline V gene lookup returns CDR1 MNHNS and CDR2 SASEGT. Written as DNA, the CDR3 is TGTGCCAGCAGTGAAAGCGTGCGGGTCTACAATGAGCAGTTCTTC. Translating gives CASSESVRVYNEQFF.

This clonotype was recorded only once. V and J are TRBV10-3 and TRBJ2-7; 7 bases line up with TRBD1. V was clipped by 10 bases and J by 6 bases; unmatched bases: 12. This CDR3 has 13 amino acids. Per the germline V gene, CDR1 is ENHRY and CDR2 is SYGVKD. As DNA, the CDR3 is TGTGCCACGAGACAGGGAAGGGAAGGCGAGCAGTACTTC. Its protein product is CATRQGREGEQYF.

This clonotype was seen a few times. V and J are TRBV19 and TRBJ2-1; weak D call: TRBD2 (5 bases). V lost 5 bases and J 2 bases, leaving 16 bases between the germline ends. Germline V CDR1 and CDR2: LNHDA, SQIVND (reference sequence). The CDR3 is 16 amino acids. This chain's CDR3 is CASSLGNPGTYNEQFF. The CDR3 DNA is TGTGCCAGTAGTCTCGGGAATCCCGGGACCTACAATGAGCAGTTCTTC.

With respect to this clonotype: A read error is possible here, since a much larger clone lies one base away. V is TRBV28 and J is TRBJ1-3; D is perhaps TRBD1 (6 bases). This CDR3 region has 14 residues. Per the germline V gene, CDR1 is MDHEN and CDR2 is SYDVKM. This CDR3 reads CASTEAGAGNTIHF. Here the CDR3 DNA reads TGTGCCAGCACCGAGGCAGGGGCTGGAAACACCATACATTTT.

CDR3 coding DNA: TGCAGTGCTAGACATTCCGGGGCGACTCGAACCGGGGAGCTGTTTTTT. Translating it yields CSARHSGATRTGELFF. V usage is TRBV20-1 and J usage is TRBJ2-2, with D possibly called TRBD1 or TRBD2 (5 bases each). The CDR3 is 16 amino acids. The V and J ends lost 2 bases and 5 bases respectively, with 18 bases between them. Germline V gene lookup returns CDR1 DFQATT and CDR2 SNEGSKA (reference sequence).

This clonotype was recorded a few times. V and J are TRBV4-2 and TRBJ2-7, with 9 bases matching TRBD2. CDR1 LGHNA and CDR2 YNFKEQ come from the germline V gene. After removal of 6 bases from V and 2 bases from J, the junction contained 8 bases not matched to a gene. The CDR3 has 15 residues. As DNA, the CDR3 is TGTGCCAGCAGTTTAGGGGCTAGCGGGACCTACGAGCAGTACTTC. Protein sequence: CASSLGASGTYEQYF.

In this sample, this clonotype turned up a few times. The CDR3: CASIGGTDTQYF. In DNA, the CDR3 is TGTGCCAGCATTGGTGGCACAGATACGCAGTATTTT. The J gene is TRBJ2-3, the V gene TRBV28; no reliable D call. Germline CDR1 reads MDHEN; CDR2 reads SYDVKM. V was clipped by 7 bases and J by 1 base, with 6 bases between them. The CDR3 is 12 residues long.

This clonotype was detected only a few times. The chain joins TRBV5-1 to TRBJ2-3; D is unresolved. The germline gives CDR1 SGHRS, CDR2 YFSETQ. Trimming left V 0 bases short and J 5 bases short, with 16 bases between. The CDR3 loop spans 16 amino acids. The CDR3 region has the DNA TGCGCCAGCAGCTTGGCGGGCGGCCAGGTAGAAGATACGCAGTATTTT. Its translation: CASSLAGGQVEDTQYF.

This clonotype turned up a few times. V is TRBV2 and J is TRBJ2-3; either TRBD1 or TRBD2 may supply D (5 bases each). V lost 2 bases to trimming and J lost 3 bases, with 12 bases between them. The germline gives CDR1 SNHLY, CDR2 FYNNEI. The CDR3 length is 15 residues. The CDR3 is CASSERGDATDTQYF. The CDR3, as DNA: TGTGCCAGCAGTGAAAGGGGAGATGCAACAGATACGCAGTATTTT.

This clonotype was detected a few times. V usage is TRBV28 and J usage is TRBJ1-1, with TRBD1 as a possible D gene (6 bases). Germline loops: CDR1 MDHEN, CDR2 SYDVKM. The V and J ends lost 4 bases and 11 bases respectively, with 29 bases between them. The CDR3 is 17 residues long. The CDR3 region is CASSSTNRDPLLSYAFF. For the CDR3, the DNA is TGTGCCAGCAGTTCCACAAACAGGGATCCGTTGTTGTCTTACGCTTTCTTT.

At least ten counts were recorded for this clonotype. The genes are TRBV5-1 and TRBJ1-1; D might be TRBD1 (6 bases). Germline CDR1 and CDR2: SGHRS and YFSETQ. This CDR3 is built from 14 residues. V lost 0 bases, J lost 3 bases, and 9 bases lay in between. CDR3 coding DNA: TGCGCCAGCAGCTTGGGCGGACAGTACACTGAAGCTTTCTTT. This encodes CASSLGGQYTEAFF. Complete variable domain (other parts from reference TRBV5-1 and TRBJ1-1): KAGVTQTPRYLIKTRGQQVTLSCSPISGHRSVSWYQQTPGQGLQFLFEYFSETQRNKGNFPGRFSGRQFSNSRSEMNVSTLELGDSALYLCASSLGGQYTEAFFGQGTRLTVV.

The rearrangement uses TRBV13 and TRBJ2-3, with D possibly matching TRBD1 (5 bases). Trimming pared 4 bases from V and 4 bases from J, leaving 12 bases between. Germline lookup yields CDR1 PRHDT and CDR2 FYEKMQ (reference sequence). The CDR3 has 14 residues. The CDR3 sequence is CASSYFGAPDTQYF. The CDR3 DNA sequence: TGTGCCAGCAGCTACTTTGGGGCCCCAGATACGCAGTATTTT.

This chain joins TRBV18 and TRBJ2-5, with 8 bases matching TRBD1. The germline V gene encodes CDR1 KGHSH and CDR2 LQKENI. Trimming took 3 bases from V and 2 from J; bases not matched to a gene: 8. CDR3 size: 16 residues. For the CDR3, the DNA is TGTGCCAGCTCACCCAGACCGACAGGGGAACAAGAGACCCAGTACTTC. Translated, it gives CASSPRPTGEQETQYF. The full variable domain, rest sourced from reference TRBV18 and TRBJ2-5, is NAGVMQNPRHLVRRRGQEARLRCSPMKGHSHVYWYRQLPEEGLKFMVYLQKENIIDESGMPKERFSAEFPKEGPSILRIQQVVRGDSAAYFCASSPRPTGEQETQYFGPGTRLLVL.

This clonotype was counted ten times or more. V is TRBV5-1 and J is TRBJ1-1; 8 nucleotides match TRBD1. Per the germline V gene, CDR1 is SGHRS and CDR2 is YFSETQ. This CDR3 is 14 amino acids long. V gave up 4 bases and J gave up 1 base; unmatched junction bases: 3. The CDR3 region has the DNA TGCGCCAGCAGCGGAGGACAGGGGAACACTGAAGCTTTCTTT. Its translation is CASSGGQGNTEAFF.

V gene TRBV5-4 combines with J gene TRBJ2-3; 11 nucleotides match TRBD2. CDR3 length: 18 amino acids. V trimming: 4 bases; J trimming: 2 bases; junction bases outside the gene matches: 12. Germline V CDR1 and CDR2: SGHNT, YYREEE (reference sequence). The CDR3 loop reads CASSPAPGTSGHTDTQYF. The CDR3 coding sequence is TGTGCCAGCAGCCCCGCGCCCGGGACTAGCGGCCACACAGATACGCAGTATTTT.